A selection of T cell receptor beta chains follows, all from one sample in a study of cytomegalovirus exposure and HLA in healthy donors. The protocol was immunoSEQ multiplex PCR, while the TCRdb copy is restricted to in-frame clones and leaves out a portion. Seen here are 150,000 to 200,000 clones, around 80% observed once, and the top ten hold over 2%. Specimen: PBMCs. The receptors here all came from a woman aged 25 to 39 in good health and CMV-seronegative. The CDR3 runs from the conserved cysteine through the conserved F or W. D genes are given only for firm matches. Clone size appears in some rows only: once, few, many, or a class for an expanded clone.

D gene | clone size | CDR3 length | J gene | V gene | CDR3 protein | CDR3 DNA
NA | few | 16 | TRBJ1-2 | TRBV4-3 | CASSRRGQGANYGYTF | TGCGCCAGCAGCCGAAGGGGCCAGGGCGCAAACTATGGCTACACCTTC
NA | NA | 11 | TRBJ2-7 | TRBV5-1 | CASSRDYEQYF | TGCGCCAGCAGCCGGGACTACGAGCAGTACTTC
NA | NA | 15 | TRBJ2-6 | TRBV7-2 | CASSVTSSGANVLTF | TGTGCCAGCAGCGTGACATCCTCTGGGGCCAACGTCCTGACTTTC
NA | NA | 16 | TRBJ2-7 | TRBV27 | CASSPTPDRSTYEQYF | TGTGCCAGCAGTCCTACGCCCGACAGGTCAACCTACGAGCAGTACTTC
TRBD2 | NA | 16 | TRBJ2-7 | TRBV4-2 | CASSQELASGTYEQYF | TGTGCCAGCAGCCAAGAGTTGGCGAGCGGGACTTACGAGCAGTACTTC
NA | NA | 12 | TRBJ2-7 | TRBV27 | CASSNSGYEQYF | TGTGCCAGCAGTAATAGCGGCTACGAGCAGTACTTC
NA | once | 15 | TRBJ2-5 | TRBV28 | CASSASPGSQETQYF | TGTGCCAGCAGTGCTTCCCCCGGGAGCCAAGAGACCCAGTACTTC
NA | NA | 14 | TRBJ1-1 | TRBV21-1 | CASSSTIPGDEAFF | TGTGCCAGCAGCTCTACTATCCCGGGGGATGAAGCTTTCTTT
NA | NA | 14 | TRBJ1-1 | TRBV18 | CASSPLRGGTEAFF | TGTGCCAGCTCACCTCTAAGGGGGGGCACTGAAGCTTTCTTT
TRBD2 | NA | 18 | TRBJ2-2 | TRBV11-2 | CASSQINGLAGDTGELFF | TGTGCCAGCAGCCAAATAAACGGACTAGCGGGAGACACCGGGGAGCTGTTTTTT
NA | once | 14 | TRBJ1-5 | TRBV28 | CASSFGLGYQPQHF | TGTGCCAGCAGTTTTGGGCTGGGCTATCAGCCCCAGCATTTT
TRBD1 | NA | 16 | TRBJ1-2 | TRBV25-1 | CASSVGGGRGLRGYTF | TGTGCCAGCAGTGTAGGAGGGGGCAGGGGGCTTCGTGGCTACACCTTC
NA | NA | 15 | TRBJ2-7 | TRBV6-6 | CASSYSGGAVYEQYF | TGTGCCAGCAGTTACTCGGGGGGTGCCGTCTACGAGCAGTACTTC
NA | once | 14 | TRBJ2-7 | TRBV18 | CASSLGAATHEQYF | TGTGCCAGCTCCTTAGGGGCAGCCACCCACGAGCAGTACTTC
NA | once | 18 | TRBJ1-5 | TRBV10-1 | CASSESYYTVLSNQPQHF | TGCGCCAGCAGTGAGTCCTACTACACGGTGTTAAGCAATCAGCCCCAGCATTTT